This entry lists 25 T cell receptor beta chains sequenced from one sample in a study of control samples from healthy donors and cancer patients (dated by TCRdb to the early 2020s). The library was produced with the immunoSEQ multiplex PCR assay. Drawn from immuneACCESS, this table holds only the in-frame rearrangements with V and J called that TCRdb kept. Clones are partly lost; checked studies trace under half to an unresolved V gene and leave the rest unexplained. The sample records about 49,000 clones, 80% to 90% of which are singletons. Approximately 3% of the sample goes to the ten largest clones. The sequenced sample was PBMCs. The receptors stem from a woman between 50 and 59 years old with lung cancer.

The J gene is TRBJ2-3, the V gene TRBV11-2; 10 bases map to TRBD2. The CDR3 sequence is 15 residues long. The germline CDR1 and CDR2 sequences are SGHAT and FQNNGV. Trimming at V came to 5 bases and at J to 12 bases, leaving 14 bases not matched to a gene. The CDR3 protein is CASSPRTSGAQTQYF. Written as DNA, the CDR3 is TGTGCCAGCAGCCCCCGTACTAGCGGGGCACAGACTCAGTATTTT.

A single count supports this clone. J is TRBJ1-1 and V is TRBV12-3 or TRBV12-4; no reliable D call. This CDR3 has 12 amino acids. Trimming cost V 6 bases and J 3 bases, with 8 bases left between them. This CDR3 reads CASRVVYTEAFF. Here the CDR3 DNA reads TGTGCCAGCAGGGTGGTCTACACTGAAGCTTTCTTT.

In its sample, this clone was seen a few times. V gene TRBV19 combines with J gene TRBJ1-1; TRBD1 aligns across 9 bases. After removal of 6 bases from V and 6 bases from J, the junction contained 11 bases not matched to a gene. The CDR3 totals 15 residues. Germline CDR1 reads LNHDA; CDR2 reads SQIVND (reference sequence). The CDR3 loop is CASSRPQGATPEAFF. The CDR3 nucleotides are TGTGCCAGTAGCCGGCCACAGGGGGCAACCCCTGAAGCTTTCTTT. Looking up the rest from reference TRBV19 and TRBJ1-1 gives the full variable domain: DGGITQSPKYLFRKEGQNVTLSCEQNLNHDAMYWYRQDPGQGLRLIYYSQIVNDFQKGDIAEGYSVSREKKESFPLTVTSAQKNPTAFYLCASSRPQGATPEAFFGQGTRLTVV.

CDR3 DNA sequence: TGTGCCAGCAGCCGGGAAAGGCAGGGGGAAAACACTGAAGCTTTCTTT. Residues: CASSRERQGENTEAFF. V gene TRBV14 combines with J gene TRBJ1-1; 7 positions match TRBD1. Germline CDR1 is SGHDN and CDR2 is FVKESK. CDR3 length: 16 residues. With V trimmed by 4 bases and J by 2 bases, 10 bases remained unmatched.

This clone has only one observation. The chain carries TRBV14 and TRBJ2-4; D possibly corresponds to TRBD2 (7 bases). This CDR3 comprises 13 residues. Germline V gene data show CDR1 as SGHDN and CDR2 as FVKESK. The DNA for the CDR3 is TGTGCATCCCGACGGGGGGCGGAAAACATTCAGTACTTC. Translated, it gives CASRRGAENIQYF.

This clone was observed a handful of times. This chain connects TRBV18 to TRBJ1-2, with TRBD1 as a possible D gene (5 bases). CDR3 size: 14 residues. Germline lookup yields CDR1 KGHSH and CDR2 LQKENI. Between the trimmed V and J ends, which lost 5 bases and 4 bases, there was a span of 14 bases. CDR3 sequence (DNA): TGTGCCAGCTCAGCCTTGACAGCCATCTATGGCTACACCTTC. Its translation: CASSALTAIYGYTF.

The chain employs TRBV4-1 and TRBJ2-7; tentatively, D is TRBD1 (6 bases). Between the trimmed V and J ends, which lost 4 bases and 7 bases, there was a span of 8 bases. The CDR3 spans 11 residues. Germline V gene data show CDR1 as MGHRA and CDR2 as YSYEKL. The CDR3 DNA reads TGCGCCAGCAGCCCCGGGACAGAGCAGTACTTC. Translating gives CASSPGTEQYF.

This chain uses TRBV6-4 with TRBJ1-5, with 8 bases that match TRBD1. V was clipped by 4 bases and J by 5 bases; unmatched bases: 4. This CDR3 spans 14 amino acids. The V gene's germline CDR1 is MRHNA and CDR2 SNTAGT. CDR3 nucleotide sequence: TGTGCCAGCAGTGCCGGACAGGGCGATCAGCCCCAGCATTTT. It specifies CASSAGQGDQPQHF.

V gene TRBV28 combines with J gene TRBJ1-4, with D hard to call. Looked up from germline, CDR1 is MDHEN and CDR2 is SYDVKM. Trimming removed 6 bases at V and 0 bases at J, with 8 bases between. This CDR3 spans 14 amino acids. The CDR3 DNA is TGTGCCAGCAGCTTGAGTACAACTAATGAAAAACTGTTTTTT. This sequence encodes CASSLSTTNEKLFF. The whole variable domain, filled in from reference TRBV28 and TRBJ1-4, reads DVKVTQSSRYLVKRTGEKVFLECVQDMDHENMFWYRQDPGLGLRLIYFSYDVKMKEKGDIPEGYSVSREKKERFSLILESASTNQTSMYLCASSLSTTNEKLFFGSGTQLSVL.

The V and J genes are TRBV6-2 or TRBV6-3 and TRBJ2-2; TRBD2 agrees at 9 bases. The trim removed 5 bases at V and 6 bases at J, leaving 10 bases unmatched. CDR3 length equals 16 residues. Per the germline V gene, CDR1 is MNHEY and CDR2 is SVGEGT. The CDR3: CASSATLAGAAGELFF. CDR3 DNA: TGTGCCAGCAGTGCCACCTTAGCGGGGGCAGCCGGGGAGCTGTTTTTT.

Comments on this clone: One junction end does not reproduce the germline sequence, and a read error may be involved. The chain joins TRBV19 to TRBJ2-2, with 15 bases aligning to TRBD2. The CDR3 runs to 17 residues. CDR1 LNHDA and CDR2 SQIVND come from the germline V gene (reference sequence). The CDR3 region is CASSFGLAGGNSGELFF. CDR3 nucleotides: TGTGCCAGTAGTTTCGGACTAGCGGGGGGGAACTCCGGGGAGCTGTTTTTT.

This clone was found a few times. The chain links TRBV2 to TRBJ1-5; 7 nucleotides line up with TRBD1. V gave up 5 bases and J gave up 2 bases; unmatched junction bases: 6. The CDR3 loop spans 15 amino acids. The germline CDR1 and CDR2 sequences are SNHLY and FYNNEI. CDR3 DNA sequence: TGTGCCAGCAGTCAAGACAGGGCTGGCAATCAGCCCCAGCATTTT. Protein: CASSQDRAGNQPQHF.

This sequence joins TRBV10-3 and TRBJ1-1; no definite D call. The V end was cut by 4 bases, the J end by 7 bases, with 13 bases between. The germline CDR1 and CDR2 sequences are ENHRY and SYGVKD. This CDR3 comprises 13 residues. CDR3 sequence reads: CAISADGLFEAFF. In DNA form, the CDR3 reads TGTGCCATCAGTGCCGACGGTTTATTTGAAGCTTTCTTT.

The genes are TRBV27 and TRBJ2-7; D may be TRBD1 or TRBD2 (5 bases each). Germline-derived CDR1 and CDR2 are MNHEY and SMNVEV (reference sequence). This CDR3 contains 15 residues. Trimming removed 5 bases from V and 4 bases from J, with 18 bases in between. The CDR3 sequence is CASSLREGRGYEQYF. CDR3 DNA: TGTGCCAGCAGTCTTAGAGAGGGACGTGGTTACGAGCAGTACTTC.

The chain joins TRBV27 to TRBJ1-1; D is uncertain. V lost 4 bases to trimming and J lost 4 bases, with 10 bases between them. Germline lookup yields CDR1 MNHEY and CDR2 SMNVEV (reference sequence). The CDR3 spans 13 residues. CDR3 amino acids: CASSYRRGTEAFF. For the CDR3, the DNA is TGTGCCAGCAGTTACAGACGAGGCACTGAAGCTTTCTTT.

This clone was seen a single time. The J gene is TRBJ2-2, the V gene TRBV7-2; possible D gene TRBD2, 6 bases. This CDR3 is 15 amino acids long. Trimming took off 4 bases at V and 5 bases at J, with 14 bases between the two ends. Germline V CDR1 and CDR2: SGHTA, FQGNSA. The CDR3 protein is CASSSPGLATGELFF. For the CDR3, the DNA is TGTGCCAGCAGCTCCCCGGGACTGGCTACCGGGGAGCTGTTTTTT.

V and J are TRBV18 and TRBJ1-1; tentative D call: TRBD1 (5 bases). The germline CDR1 and CDR2 sequences are KGHSH and LQKENI. The CDR3 is made up of 14 amino acids. Trimming cost V 3 bases and J 0 bases, with 8 bases left between them. The chain's CDR3 is CASSPRQMNTEAFF. Here the CDR3 DNA reads TGTGCCAGCTCACCTCGACAGATGAACACTGAAGCTTTCTTT.

This clone was detected a few times. The chain joins TRBV7-2 to TRBJ1-2; 9 bases line up with TRBD1. CDR3 size: 13 residues. Germline V lookup: CDR1 SGHTA, CDR2 FQGNSA. V was clipped by 5 bases and J by 7 bases; unmatched bases: 5. CDR3 DNA sequence: TGTGCCAGCAGCCCAGGACAGGGGCCTGGCTACACCTTC. Translating it yields CASSPGQGPGYTF.

The chain employs TRBV4-2 and TRBJ2-6; no clear D. The CDR3 runs 14 residues. The V gene lost 6 bases and the J gene lost 0 bases, with 6 bases spanning the gap. Germline V gene lookup returns CDR1 LGHNA and CDR2 YNFKEQ. CDR3 DNA sequence: TGTGCCAGCAGGGCTCCCTCTGGGGCCAACGTCCTGACTTTC. Amino acid sequence: CASRAPSGANVLTF.

This sequence joins TRBV6-5 and TRBJ1-2, with 7 bases aligning to TRBD1. The CDR3 runs to 15 residues. The germline V gene has CDR1 MNHEY and CDR2 SVGAGI. Germline trimming cut 11 bases from V and 2 bases from J; bases unmatched to any gene: 14. The CDR3 reads CAGYSPGQRNYGYTF. The CDR3 DNA is TGTGCCGGCTATTCGCCGGGACAGCGAAACTATGGCTACACCTTC.

The rearrangement joins TRBV5-1 to TRBJ1-1, with D unresolved. Per the germline V gene, CDR1 is SGHRS and CDR2 is YFSETQ. With 5 bases removed from V and 1 base from J, the gap between germline ends came to 12 bases. The CDR3 spans 14 residues. This chain's CDR3 is CASRTSDWNTEAFF. CDR3 in DNA: TGCGCCAGCAGAACCTCCGATTGGAACACTGAAGCTTTCTTT.

This clone was seen more than once but under ten times. The chain has TRBV5-1 and TRBJ2-3; D remains ambiguous. The germline V gene has CDR1 SGHRS and CDR2 YFSETQ. The CDR3 is 13 amino acids. V dropped 2 bases and J dropped 5 bases, with 9 bases sitting between them. CDR3 loop: CASSFGRRDTQYF. The CDR3 DNA sequence: TGCGCCAGCAGCTTCGGACGGAGAGATACGCAGTATTTT.

V usage is TRBV6-5 and J usage is TRBJ1-1; possible D gene TRBD1, 5 bases. The V gene's germline CDR1 is MNHEY and CDR2 SVGAGI. Trimming pared 7 bases from V and 3 bases from J, leaving 12 bases between. CDR3 size: 13 residues. CDR3 sequence: CASMTNRYTEAFF. DNA of the CDR3: TGTGCCAGCATGACTAACAGGTACACTGAAGCTTTCTTT.

This clone is a singleton in its sample. The chain uses TRBV9 and TRBJ2-7; 7 nucleotides agree with TRBD1. The V segment lost 3 bases and the J segment 2 bases; nucleotides outside the gene matches: 5. The CDR3 runs to 14 residues. Germline V lookup: CDR1 SGDLS, CDR2 YYNGEE. The CDR3 spells CASSGGQVPYEQYF. The CDR3, as DNA: TGTGCCAGCAGCGGAGGACAGGTCCCCTACGAGCAGTACTTC.

The chain couples TRBV12-3 or TRBV12-4 to TRBJ1-1, with no clear D. This CDR3 is 13 amino acids long. V was trimmed by 6 bases and J by 1 base, leaving 9 bases between them. The CDR3 nucleotides read TGTGCCAGCAGCCCCTGGGAGAACACTGAAGCTTTCTTT. Its protein product is CASSPWENTEAFF.